This TCR beta chain appears in the sequencing data of a study of blood T cell repertoires in COVID-19. Germline CDR1 MNHNS, CDR2 SASEGT. The CDR3 length is 15 residues. V shed 3 bases, J shed 8 bases, and the junction held 8 bases outside the gene matches. TCRdb's table, derived via immunoSEQ multiplex PCR, lists solely in-frame clones and lacks some. The repertoire has 100,000 to 150,000 clones, approximately 90% of them found once; the top ten carry around 18%. The clonotype originates from a man between 50 and 59 years old with active or convalescent COVID-19. Sequencing input: peripheral blood. V gene TRBV6-1 combines with J gene TRBJ2-1; 9 bases map to TRBD2. In DNA, the CDR3 is TGTGCCAGCAGTGACCCGGGACTAGCATTCGATGAGCAGTTCTTC. Its protein product is CASSDPGLAFDEQFF.